These T cell receptor beta chains were read from a single sample in a study of T cells in Graves' hyperthyroidism and ophthalmopathy. TCRdb analysed the multiplex PCR reads with MiXCR anew, one entry per CDR3 protein. This sample has around 400,000 distinct CDR3 sequences, with approximately 14% found just once. The sample consisted of blood. These receptors were collected from a woman aged 60 to 75 with Graves' ophthalmopathy. The CDR3 runs from the conserved cysteine through the conserved F or W. D genes are given only for firm matches. Where a row states a size, it is once, few, many or the class of an expanded clone; other rows omit it.

D gene,J gene,V gene,clone size,CDR3 protein,CDR3 DNA
NA,TRBJ2-1,TRBV30,many,CAWSESSVYNEQFF,TGTGCCTGGAGTGAGTCTAGCGTTTACAATGAGCAGTTCTTC
TRBD1,TRBJ2-3,TRBV2,many,CASSKDRERNTQYF,TGTGCCAGCAGTAAAGACAGGGAGAGGAATACGCAGTATTTT
NA,TRBJ2-1,TRBV6-5,NA,CASSYRGQNSYNEQFF,TGTGCCAGCAGTTACAGGGGACAAAATTCCTACAATGAGCAGTTCTTC
NA,TRBJ2-1,TRBV5-1,few,CASSLVGSPVDKQFF,TGCGCCAGCAGCTTGGTCGGGAGTCCTGTCGATAAGCAGTTCTTC
NA,TRBJ1-1,TRBV7-2,many,CASSSYREVAFF,TGTGCCAGCAGCTCGTACAGGGAAGTAGCTTTCTTT
NA,TRBJ1-3,TRBV5-1,many,CASSFGGGNTIYF,TGCGCCAGCAGCTTCGGGGGAGGAAACACCATATATTTT
NA,TRBJ1-5,TRBV3-1,many,CASSPRGNSNQPQHF,TGTGCCAGCAGCCCCCGGGGGAATAGCAATCAGCCCCAGCATTTT
NA,TRBJ2-7,TRBV6-1,many,CASSSPQGRGPFYEQYF,TGTGCCAGCAGCTCACCGCAGGGGCGCGGCCCCTTCTACGAGCAGTACTTC
TRBD1,TRBJ2-4,TRBV20-1,NA,CSARDPGTGGSLAKNIQYF,TGCAGTGCTAGAGATCCCGGGACAGGGGGGAGTCTAGCCAAAAACATTCAGTACTTC
TRBD2,TRBJ2-7,TRBV24-1,many,CATSDTGTSGSSEQYF,TGTGCCACCAGTGACACTGGGACTAGCGGGAGTTCCGAGCAGTACTTC
TRBD2,TRBJ2-1,TRBV7-3,many,CASSRTSGSHEQFF,TGTGCCAGCAGCCGGACTAGCGGGAGCCATGAGCAGTTCTTC
TRBD2,TRBJ2-2,TRBV3-1,many,CASSQVAGVTGELFF,TGTGCCAGCAGCCAAGTGGCGGGAGTTACCGGGGAGCTGTTTTTT
NA,TRBJ2-2,TRBV18,many,CASSPPTGELFF,TGTGCCAGCTCACCACCTACCGGGGAGCTGTTTTTT
TRBD2,TRBJ2-3,TRBV20-1,NA,CSARGEGNTDTQYF,TGCAGTGCTAGGGGGGAGGGGAACACAGATACGCAGTATTTT
NA,TRBJ2-1,TRBV3-1,many,CASSQALGEQFF,TGTGCCAGCAGCCAAGCCCTCGGGGAGCAGTTCTTC
TRBD2,TRBJ2-1,TRBV11-2,many,CASSSGTTYNEQFF,TGTGCCAGCAGCTCCGGGACTACTTACAATGAGCAGTTCTTC
NA,TRBJ1-5,TRBV3-1,few,CASSQDPGWQPQHF,TGTGCCAGCAGCCAAGATCCGGGATGGCAGCCCCAGCATTTT
NA,TRBJ1-2,TRBV29-1,few,CSVGAGGVYGYTF,TGCAGCGTTGGAGCGGGGGGCGTCTATGGCTACACCTTC
NA,TRBJ1-6,TRBV11-2,many,CASSFEGEGSPLHF,TGTGCCAGCAGCTTTGAGGGGGAAGGATCACCCCTCCACTTT
TRBD1,TRBJ1-5,TRBV28,many,CASRGQRGQQPQHF,TGTGCCAGCAGGGGACAGCGGGGCCAACAGCCCCAGCATTTT
NA,TRBJ2-3,TRBV6-1,many,CASSEGPGRDTQYF,TGTGCCAGCAGTGAGGGGCCAGGCCGGGATACGCAGTATTTT
NA,TRBJ1-1,TRBV14,many,CASSQGTLKLRNTEAFF,TGTGCCAGCAGCCAAGGGACACTTAAGCTGAGGAACACTGAAGCTTTCTTT
NA,TRBJ2-3,TRBV4-1,many,CASSPRLNVQTDTQYF,TGCGCCAGCAGCCCCAGACTTAACGTTCAAACAGATACGCAGTATTTT
NA,TRBJ1-5,TRBV3-1,many,CASSLTDQPQHF,TGTGCCAGCAGCCTAACGGATCAGCCCCAGCATTTT
TRBD1,TRBJ2-2,TRBV24-1,NA,CATSEAGQGGTGELFF,TGTGCCACCAGTGAAGCGGGACAGGGGGGCACCGGGGAGCTGTTTTTT
NA,TRBJ2-7,TRBV30,many,CALQGAGRYEQYF,TGTGCGCTTCAGGGCGCGGGACGGTACGAGCAGTACTTC
NA,TRBJ2-1,TRBV3-1,many,CASSQFELANEQFF,TGTGCCAGCAGCCAATTTGAACTAGCCAATGAGCAGTTCTTC
TRBD2,TRBJ2-1,TRBV6-1,many,CASRVAGAYNEQFF,TGTGCCAGCAGGGTAGCGGGAGCCTACAATGAGCAGTTCTTC
NA,TRBJ2-3,TRBV5-1,many,CASSVPSTDTQYF,TGCGCCAGCAGCGTCCCGAGCACAGATACGCAGTATTTT
TRBD2,TRBJ2-5,TRBV7-3,many,CASSLGTSGRGETQYF,TGTGCCAGCAGCTTAGGGACTAGCGGGCGGGGAGAGACCCAGTACTTC
NA,TRBJ2-2,TRBV7-3,NA,CASSLNRADTGELFF,TGTGCCAGCAGCCTAAACAGGGCGGACACCGGGGAGCTGTTTTTT
NA,TRBJ2-7,TRBV7-9,NA,CASSGGVYEQYF,TGTGCCAGCAGCGGAGGAGTCTACGAGCAGTACTTC
NA,TRBJ1-1,TRBV5-1,NA,CASSSREDEAFF,TGCGCCAGCAGCTCACGGGAAGATGAAGCTTTCTTT
NA,TRBJ2-7,TRBV7-9,few,CASSLVGEPGEQYF,TGTGCCAGCAGCTTAGTTGGGGAGCCCGGCGAGCAGTACTTC
TRBD1,TRBJ2-1,TRBV20-1,NA,CSARDRVRQGTRTIGQFF,TGCAGTGCTAGAGATCGGGTCAGACAGGGGACGCGAACGATCGGGCAGTTCTTC
TRBD1,TRBJ2-7,TRBV7-9,many,CASSSGDRGRHEQYF,TGTGCCAGCAGCTCGGGGGACAGGGGGCGACACGAGCAGTACTTC
NA,TRBJ2-3,TRBV5-1,many,CASSLSQPGDTQYF,TGCGCCAGCAGCTTGTCCCAGCCGGGGGATACGCAGTATTTT
NA,TRBJ1-2,TRBV3-1,many,CASSQERRGGYTF,TGTGCCAGCAGCCAAGAGAGGCGGGGGGGCTACACCTTC
NA,TRBJ1-1,TRBV30,NA,CASPGDKALNTEAFF,TGTGCCTCTCCAGGGGATAAGGCTTTGAACACTGAAGCTTTCTTT
TRBD1,TRBJ1-4,TRBV2,NA,CASSVQGAGRDEKLFF,TGTGCCAGCAGTGTCCAGGGGGCAGGGCGTGATGAAAAACTGTTTTTT